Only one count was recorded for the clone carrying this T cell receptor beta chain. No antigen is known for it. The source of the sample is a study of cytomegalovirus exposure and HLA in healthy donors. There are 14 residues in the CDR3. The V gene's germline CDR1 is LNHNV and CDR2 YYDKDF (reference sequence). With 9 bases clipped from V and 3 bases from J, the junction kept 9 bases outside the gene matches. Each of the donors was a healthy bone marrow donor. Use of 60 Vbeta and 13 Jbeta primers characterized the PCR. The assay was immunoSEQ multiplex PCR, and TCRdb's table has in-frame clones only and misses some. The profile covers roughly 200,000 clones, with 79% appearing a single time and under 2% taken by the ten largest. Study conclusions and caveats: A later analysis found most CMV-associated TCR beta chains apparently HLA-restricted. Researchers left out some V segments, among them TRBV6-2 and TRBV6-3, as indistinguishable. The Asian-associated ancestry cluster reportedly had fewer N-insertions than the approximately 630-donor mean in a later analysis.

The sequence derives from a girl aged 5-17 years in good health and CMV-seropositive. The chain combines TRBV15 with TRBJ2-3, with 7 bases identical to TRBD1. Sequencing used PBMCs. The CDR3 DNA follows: TGTGCCACAACGCCGGGACAGAGGACAGATACGCAGTATTTT. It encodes CATTPGQRTDTQYF. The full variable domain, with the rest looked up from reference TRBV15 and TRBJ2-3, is DAMVIQNPRYQVTQFGKPVTLSCSQTLNHNVMYWYQQKSSQAPKLLFHYYDKDFNNEADTPDNFQSRRPNTSFCFLDIRSPGLGDTAMYLCATTPGQRTDTQYFGPGTRLTVL.